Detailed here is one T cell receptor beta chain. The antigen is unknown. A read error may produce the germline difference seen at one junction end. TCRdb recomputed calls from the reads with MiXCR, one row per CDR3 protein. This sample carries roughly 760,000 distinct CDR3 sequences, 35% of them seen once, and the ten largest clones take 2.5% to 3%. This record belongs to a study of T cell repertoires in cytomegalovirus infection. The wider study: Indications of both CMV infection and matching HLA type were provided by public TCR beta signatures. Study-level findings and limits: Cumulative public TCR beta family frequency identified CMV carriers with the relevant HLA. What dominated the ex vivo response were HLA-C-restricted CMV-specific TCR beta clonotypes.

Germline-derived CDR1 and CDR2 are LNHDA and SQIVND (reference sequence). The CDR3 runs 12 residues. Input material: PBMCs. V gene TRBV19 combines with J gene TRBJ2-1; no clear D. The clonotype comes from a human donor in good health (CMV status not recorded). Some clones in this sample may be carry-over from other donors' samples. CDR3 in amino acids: CASSVEYNEQFF. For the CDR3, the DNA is TGTGCCAGTAGTGTAGAATACAATGAGCAGTTCTTC.